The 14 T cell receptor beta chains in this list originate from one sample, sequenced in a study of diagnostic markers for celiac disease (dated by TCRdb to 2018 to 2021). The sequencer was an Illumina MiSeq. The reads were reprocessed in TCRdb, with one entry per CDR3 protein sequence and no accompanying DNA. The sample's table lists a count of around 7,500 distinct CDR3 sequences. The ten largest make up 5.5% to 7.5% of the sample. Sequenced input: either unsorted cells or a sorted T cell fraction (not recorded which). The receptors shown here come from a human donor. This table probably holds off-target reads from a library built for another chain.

CDR3 sequence: CSAGNRGQETQYF. The V and J genes are TRBV20-1 and TRBJ2-5; TCRdb selects TRBD1, and the lack of DNA leaves this call unchecked. The germline V gene has CDR1 DFQATT and CDR2 SNEGSKA (reference sequence). The CDR3 runs 13 residues.

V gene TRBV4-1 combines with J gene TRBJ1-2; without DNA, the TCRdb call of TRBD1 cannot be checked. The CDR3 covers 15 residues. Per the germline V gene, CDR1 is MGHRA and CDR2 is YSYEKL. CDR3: CASSLGTVSNYGYTF.

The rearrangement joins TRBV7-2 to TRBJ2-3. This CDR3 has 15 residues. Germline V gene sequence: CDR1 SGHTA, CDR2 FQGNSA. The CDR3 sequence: CASSQQGSRTDTQYF.

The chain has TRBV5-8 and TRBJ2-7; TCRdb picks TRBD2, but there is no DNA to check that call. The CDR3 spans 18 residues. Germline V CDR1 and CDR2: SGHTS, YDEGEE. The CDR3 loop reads CASSLVRGALAGDAEQYF.

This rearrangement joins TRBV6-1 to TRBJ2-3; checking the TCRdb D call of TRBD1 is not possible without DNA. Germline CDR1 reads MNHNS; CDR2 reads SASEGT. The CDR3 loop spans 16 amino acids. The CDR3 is CASSSDRGGWTDTQYF.

The CDR3 loop reads CASSLGHRSNTEAFF. The V gene is TRBV5-1, the J gene TRBJ1-1. This CDR3 contains 15 residues. Germline V gene data show CDR1 as SGHRS and CDR2 as YFSETQ. The full variable domain, completed using reference TRBV5-1 and TRBJ1-1, is KAGVTQTPRYLIKTRGQQVTLSCSPISGHRSVSWYQQTPGQGLQFLFEYFSETQRNKGNFPGRFSGRQFSNSRSEMNVSTLELGDSALYLCASSLGHRSNTEAFFGQGTRLTVV.

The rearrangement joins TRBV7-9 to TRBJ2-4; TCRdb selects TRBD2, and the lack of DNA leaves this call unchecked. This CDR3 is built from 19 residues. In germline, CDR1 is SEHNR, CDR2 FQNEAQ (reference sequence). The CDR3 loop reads CASSLAAGQTILAKNIQYF.

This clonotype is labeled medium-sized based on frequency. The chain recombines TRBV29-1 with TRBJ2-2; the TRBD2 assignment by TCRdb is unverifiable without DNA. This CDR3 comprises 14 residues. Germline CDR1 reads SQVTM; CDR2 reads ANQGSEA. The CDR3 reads CSATSGGNTGELFF.

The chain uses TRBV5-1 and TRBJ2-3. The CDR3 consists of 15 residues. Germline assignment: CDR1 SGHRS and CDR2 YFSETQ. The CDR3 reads CASSLGDIFTDTQYF.

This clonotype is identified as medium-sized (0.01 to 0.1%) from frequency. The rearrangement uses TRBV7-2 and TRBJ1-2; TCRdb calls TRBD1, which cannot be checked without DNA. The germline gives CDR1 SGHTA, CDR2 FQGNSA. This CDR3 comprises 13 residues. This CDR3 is CASSLTYRDGYTF. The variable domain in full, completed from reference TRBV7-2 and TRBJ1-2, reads GAGVSQSPSNKVTEKGKDVELRCDPISGHTALYWYRQSLGQGLEFLIYFQGNSAPDKSGLPSDRFSAERTGGSVSTLTIQRTQQEDSAVYLCASSLTYRDGYTFGSGTRLTVV.

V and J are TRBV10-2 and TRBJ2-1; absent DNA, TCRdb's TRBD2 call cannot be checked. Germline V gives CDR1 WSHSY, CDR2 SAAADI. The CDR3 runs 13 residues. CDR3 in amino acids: CASSIVQRNEQFF.

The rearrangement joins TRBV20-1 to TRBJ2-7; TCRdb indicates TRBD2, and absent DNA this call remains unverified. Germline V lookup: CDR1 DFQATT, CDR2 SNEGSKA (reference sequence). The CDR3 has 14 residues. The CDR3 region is CSASKGLGAYEQYF.

CDR3: CASSQDGTGAGELFF. The chain recombines TRBV3-1 with TRBJ2-2; the D call of TRBD1 rests on TCRdb alone, since no DNA is present to check it. Germline V CDR1 and CDR2: LGHDT, YNNKEL (reference sequence). The length of the CDR3 is 15 residues.

This chain's CDR3 is CSVAVGYDTEAFF. V gene TRBV29-1 combines with J gene TRBJ1-1. The CDR3 runs to 13 residues. CDR1 and CDR2 from the germline V gene are SQVTM and ANQGSEA.